Detailed here is one TCR beta chain. This specimen belongs to a study of blood T cell repertoires in COVID-19. Study-wide context: Italy, Spain and the United States were the sources of the convalescent and acute COVID-19 samples. From T cells, B-cell-depleted T cells, or PBMCs came the material, which was cDNA or gDNA.

Trimming at V came to 0 bases and at J to 13 bases, leaving 6 bases not matched to a gene. The CDR3 contains 14 residues. Germline CDR1 reads MNHNY; CDR2 reads SVGAGI (reference sequence). In the original processing: Nucleated cell number was recorded as an estimate derived from reference gene primer amplification. Repertoires were generated with immunoSEQ multiplex PCR, while TCRdb's copy carries only in-frame clones and drops some. That table gives V, J and clone size, and the DNA gave D and trimming. This table holds 91,000 or so clones, just under 90% found once. The TCR was taken from a human donor in a cohort sampled during active COVID-19. The specimen sequenced was peripheral blood. The V gene is TRBV6-6, the J gene TRBJ2-1; the match to TRBD2 covers 10 bases. The chain's CDR3 is CASSYSRTSGSQFF. DNA of the CDR3: TGTGCCAGCAGTTACTCCCGGACTAGCGGTTCTCAGTTCTTC.